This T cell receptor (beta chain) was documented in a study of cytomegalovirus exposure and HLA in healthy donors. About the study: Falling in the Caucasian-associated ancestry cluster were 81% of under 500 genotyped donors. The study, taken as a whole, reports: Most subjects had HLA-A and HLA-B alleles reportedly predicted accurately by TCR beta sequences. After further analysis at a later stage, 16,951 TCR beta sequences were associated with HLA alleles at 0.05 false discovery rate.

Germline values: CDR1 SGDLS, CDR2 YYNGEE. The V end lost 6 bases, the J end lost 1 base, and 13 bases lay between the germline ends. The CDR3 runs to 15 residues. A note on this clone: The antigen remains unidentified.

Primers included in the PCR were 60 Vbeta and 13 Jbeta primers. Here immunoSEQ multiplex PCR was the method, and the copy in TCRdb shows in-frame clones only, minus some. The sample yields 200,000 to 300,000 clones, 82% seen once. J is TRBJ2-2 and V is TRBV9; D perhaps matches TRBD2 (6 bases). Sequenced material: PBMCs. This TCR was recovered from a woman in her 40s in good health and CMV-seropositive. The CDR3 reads CASKRDFVNTGELFF. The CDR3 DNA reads TGTGCCAGCAAACGGGACTTCGTGAACACCGGGGAGCTGTTTTTT. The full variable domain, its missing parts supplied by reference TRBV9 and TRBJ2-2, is DSGVTQTPKHLITATGQRVTLRCSPRSGDLSVYWYQQSLDQGLQFLIQYYNGEERAKGNILERFSAQQFPDLHSELNLSSLELGDSALYFCASKRDFVNTGELFFGEGSRLTVL.